Listed below are T cell receptor beta chains from one sample, sequenced in a study of blood T cell repertoires in COVID-19. TCRdb's table, derived via immunoSEQ multiplex PCR, lists solely in-frame clones and lacks some. The profile shows some 200,000 clones, about 81% of them singletons. Sequencing was done on a sample of peripheral blood. All receptors derive from a woman in her seventies with COVID-19, enrolled during active disease. Both conserved end residues are part of each CDR3.

j_call: TRBJ1-2; v_call: TRBV20-1; cdr3_aa: CSVAGYTF
j_call: TRBJ2-7; v_call: TRBV7-2; cdr3_aa: CASSWTLGSYEQYF
j_call: TRBJ1-1; v_call: TRBV5-1; cdr3_aa: CASSLLPGVTEAFF
j_call: TRBJ2-2; v_call: TRBV7-9; cdr3_aa: CASSPQAGKANTGELFF
j_call: TRBJ2-7; v_call: TRBV10-2; cdr3_aa: CASSVAQGLYEQYF
j_call: TRBJ1-1; v_call: TRBV18; cdr3_aa: CASSPPTTWTGFEAFF
j_call: TRBJ1-2; v_call: TRBV19; cdr3_aa: CASSIMARGNYGYTF
j_call: TRBJ2-1; v_call: TRBV9; cdr3_aa: CASQPAGREGNEQFF
j_call: TRBJ1-2; v_call: TRBV7-2; cdr3_aa: CASSAWDRAAWGYTF
j_call: TRBJ2-1; v_call: TRBV18; cdr3_aa: CASSREVYNEQFF
j_call: TRBJ1-5; v_call: TRBV6-5; cdr3_aa: CASEWGQNQPQHF
j_call: TRBJ1-2; v_call: TRBV1; cdr3_aa: CTSSQLGRTAGSGYTF
j_call: TRBJ2-3; v_call: TRBV9; cdr3_aa: CASSAEAGGGADTQYF
j_call: TRBJ2-1; v_call: TRBV3-1/TRBV3-2; cdr3_aa: CASSQERDEQFF
j_call: TRBJ1-2; v_call: TRBV7-2; cdr3_aa: CASSETGQPHYGYTF
j_call: TRBJ1-2; v_call: TRBV13; cdr3_aa: CASSLGRQGSYGYTF
j_call: TRBJ2-7; v_call: TRBV28; cdr3_aa: CASRRGYEQYF
j_call: TRBJ1-5; v_call: TRBV6-2/TRBV6-3; cdr3_aa: CASSSPGREGQGVYQPQHF
j_call: TRBJ2-3; v_call: TRBV4-2; cdr3_aa: CASSQNGGRSPTDTQYF
j_call: TRBJ1-2; v_call: TRBV3-1/TRBV3-2; cdr3_aa: CASSPSGNYGYTF
j_call: TRBJ2-2; v_call: TRBV24-1; cdr3_aa: CATRGLAGNTGELFF
j_call: TRBJ2-2; v_call: TRBV6-4; cdr3_aa: CASRTDSNTGELFF
j_call: TRBJ2-7; v_call: TRBV6-5; cdr3_aa: CASSTPDRTYEQYF
j_call: TRBJ1-1; v_call: TRBV28; cdr3_aa: CASSLSLGQGKDTEAFF
j_call: TRBJ1-6; v_call: TRBV10-1; cdr3_aa: CASRETGINSPLHF
j_call: TRBJ2-7; v_call: TRBV7-6; cdr3_aa: CASSYNYGAYEQYF
j_call: TRBJ1-4; v_call: TRBV27; cdr3_aa: CASSSTYRDGNEKLFF
j_call: TRBJ2-7; v_call: TRBV4-1; cdr3_aa: CASSQDGGYEQYF
j_call: TRBJ2-2; v_call: TRBV19; cdr3_aa: CASSPLLTGNTGELFF
j_call: TRBJ1-3; v_call: TRBV5-1; cdr3_aa: CASSLQPRSTGLGNTIYF
j_call: TRBJ2-7; v_call: TRBV27; cdr3_aa: CASSALVVGSYEQYF
j_call: TRBJ2-5; v_call: TRBV18; cdr3_aa: CASSPRAGDQETQYF
j_call: TRBJ2-7; v_call: TRBV28; cdr3_aa: CASSEHRGAYEQYF